Listed here are 19 T cell receptor beta chains from one sample, sequenced in a study of T cell responses to AZD1222 COVID-19 vaccine. Repertoires were generated with immunoSEQ multiplex PCR, while TCRdb's copy carries only in-frame clones and drops some. In the table there are 95,000 to 110,000 clones, around 90% of which are singletons. Sample: peripheral blood, taken on day 0 of AZD1222 vaccination. These receptors came from an adult in good health.

The chain employs TRBV6-5 and TRBJ1-4, with 11 bases fitting TRBD1. The J segment lost 8 bases and the V segment lost 0 bases, leaving 2 bases of the junction unmatched. CDR1 MNHEY and CDR2 SVGAGI come from the germline V gene. The CDR3 totals 15 residues. CDR3 sequence (DNA): TGTGCCAGCAGTTACTCCGGGACAGGGGGGGAAAAACTGTTTTTT. Its protein is CASSYSGTGGEKLFF.

CDR3 sequence reads: CASSSGYAYEQYF. CDR3 bases: TGTGCCAGCAGTTCGGGTTACGCTTACGAGCAGTACTTC. The chain carries TRBV25-1 and TRBJ2-7; D call uncertain. V was shortened by 5 bases and J by 4 bases, with 12 bases between the two germline ends. Germline CDR1 and CDR2: MGHDK and SYGVNS. The CDR3 has 13 residues.

The chain is built from TRBV6-5 and TRBJ2-7; no definite D call. CDR1 is MNHEY, CDR2 SVGAGI, per germline. The CDR3 consists of 13 residues. Deletions cut 2 bases from V and 3 bases from J, with 8 bases between. The CDR3 nucleotides are TGTGCCAGCAGTTACGGACCCCTCTACGAGCAGTACTTC. Translation: CASSYGPLYEQYF.

The genes are TRBV30 and TRBJ2-5, with a tentative D call TRBD1 (5 bases). Germline CDR1 GTSNPN, CDR2 SVGIG (reference sequence). The V gene lost 0 bases and the J gene lost 3 bases, with 11 bases spanning the gap. The CDR3 consists of 14 residues. The CDR3 region is CAWSVWAREETQYF. The CDR3 DNA follows: TGTGCCTGGAGTGTATGGGCCAGGGAAGAGACCCAGTACTTC.

The V and J genes are TRBV2 and TRBJ2-1; D gene unclear. Germline CDR1 is SNHLY and CDR2 is FYNNEI. Between the trimmed V and J ends, which lost 6 bases and 4 bases, there was a span of 4 bases. The CDR3 contains 11 residues. The CDR3 bases are TGTGCCAGCAGGATGTACAATGAGCAGTTCTTC. This codes for CASRMYNEQFF.

This chain links TRBV6-4 with TRBJ1-1; D gene unclear. Germline V CDR1 and CDR2: MRHNA, SNTAGT. Trimming pared 4 bases from V and 2 bases from J, leaving 8 bases between. The CDR3 is 13 amino acids. The CDR3 loop is CASSAGSNTEAFF. DNA of the CDR3: TGTGCCAGCAGTGCCGGGAGCAACACTGAAGCTTTCTTT.

A few counts support this clone. The chain combines TRBV9 with TRBJ1-6; D is unclear. CDR3 length equals 13 residues. CDR1 is SGDLS and CDR2 is YYNGEE in the germline V gene. V was shortened by 0 bases and J by 9 bases, with 7 bases between the two germline ends. The CDR3 sequence is CASSVERASPLHF. The CDR3 region has the DNA TGTGCCAGCAGCGTAGAGAGGGCTTCACCCCTCCACTTT. Complete variable domain (other parts from reference TRBV9 and TRBJ1-6): DSGVTQTPKHLITATGQRVTLRCSPRSGDLSVYWYQQSLDQGLQFLIQYYNGEERAKGNILERFSAQQFPDLHSELNLSSLELGDSALYFCASSVERASPLHFGNGTRLTVT.

The V gene is TRBV11-2, the J gene TRBJ2-7; D is possibly TRBD1 (5 bases). Germline values: CDR1 SGHAT, CDR2 FQNNGV. V dropped 3 bases and J dropped 6 bases, with 18 bases sitting between them. This CDR3 has 15 residues. CDR3 DNA sequence: TGTGCCAGCAGCTTGCAGGGTTCCGAAATCTCCGAGCAGTACTTC. Translating gives CASSLQGSEISEQYF.

The rearrangement uses TRBV5-1 and TRBJ2-7, with 8 bases lining up with TRBD1. This CDR3 spans 15 amino acids. CDR1 is SGHRS, CDR2 YFSETQ, per germline. The V segment lost 4 bases and the J segment 2 bases; nucleotides outside the gene matches: 8. The CDR3: CASSISGGVTYEQYF. The CDR3 nucleotides read TGCGCCAGCAGCATTTCAGGGGGCGTAACCTACGAGCAGTACTTC.

This chain joins TRBV5-1 and TRBJ1-4; D not resolved. The CDR3 extends over 14 amino acids. Germline V gene sequence: CDR1 SGHRS, CDR2 YFSETQ. Trimming took 3 bases from V and 0 from J, leaving 6 bases between them. Written as DNA, the CDR3 is TGCGCCAGCAGCTACGCTACAACTAATGAAAAACTGTTTTTT. The encoded protein is CASSYATTNEKLFF.

V and J are TRBV9 and TRBJ1-1; 7 nucleotides align to TRBD1. The CDR3 runs to 13 residues. From germline, CDR1 is SGDLS and CDR2 YYNGEE. The V and J ends lost 4 bases and 6 bases, in that order; junction bases with no gene match: 6. This CDR3 is CASSTGAGSEAFF. As DNA, the CDR3 is TGTGCCAGCAGCACAGGGGCAGGGTCTGAAGCTTTCTTT.

This clone has more than one count but fewer than ten. The chain couples TRBV11-1 to TRBJ2-5; tentative D call: TRBD2 (7 bases). Germline assignment: CDR1 SGHAT and CDR2 FQDESV (reference sequence). This CDR3 region has 15 residues. Trimming left V 3 bases short and J 2 bases short, with 13 bases between. The CDR3 DNA reads as TGTGCCAGCAGCTTCCAGGGAGGGGGTCAAGAGACCCAGTACTTC. Protein product: CASSFQGGGQETQYF.

The rearrangement joins TRBV2 to TRBJ1-1; 7 bases line up with TRBD1. Trimming removed 6 bases from V and 0 bases from J; junction bases left unmatched: 13. The CDR3 spans 17 residues. CDR1 SNHLY and CDR2 FYNNEI come from the germline V gene. CDR3 amino acids: CASRGGSGTVMNTEAFF. The CDR3 coding sequence is TGTGCCAGCAGGGGAGGGTCCGGGACAGTTATGAACACTGAAGCTTTCTTT.

The J gene is TRBJ2-2, the V gene TRBV9, with 9 bases matching TRBD2. Losses at the gene ends were 2 bases for V and 2 bases for J; bases not matched to a gene: 7. The germline V gene has CDR1 SGDLS and CDR2 YYNGEE. This CDR3 spans 17 amino acids. For the CDR3, the DNA is TGTGCCAGCAGCGTTACTCGACTAGCGGCAAACACCGGGGAGCTGTTTTTT. Protein product: CASSVTRLAANTGELFF.

The chain couples TRBV7-6 to TRBJ2-5; D gene uncertain. Trimming pared 5 bases from V and 1 base from J, leaving 5 bases between. Germline V gives CDR1 SGHVS, CDR2 FNYEAQ. This CDR3 comprises 12 residues. This CDR3 is CASSPSQETQYF. The DNA of the CDR3 is TGTGCCAGCAGCCCTAGCCAAGAGACCCAGTACTTC.

The rearrangement joins TRBV10-1 to TRBJ1-4; 9 nucleotides agree with TRBD1. After removal of 2 bases from V and 5 bases from J, the junction contained 15 bases not matched to a gene. Germline V gene sequence: CDR1 WNHNN, CDR2 SYGVQD (reference sequence). The CDR3 length is 19 residues. The CDR3 sequence: CASSETLTGGFKENEKLFF. Written as DNA, the CDR3 is TGCGCCAGCAGTGAGACCTTGACAGGGGGTTTTAAGGAGAATGAAAAACTGTTTTTT.

This clone was counted a few times. The genes are TRBV6-5 and TRBJ1-3; unclear D gene. Germline values: CDR1 MNHEY, CDR2 SVGAGI. The CDR3 has 13 amino acids. Deletions cut 8 bases from V and 0 bases from J, with 8 bases between. CDR3 region: CASGPVSGNTIYF. As DNA, the CDR3 is TGTGCCAGCGGACCGGTCTCTGGAAACACCATATATTTT.

The chain is built from TRBV9 and TRBJ1-2, with 9 positions matching TRBD1. With V trimmed by 3 bases and J by 7 bases, 4 bases remained unmatched. This CDR3 region has 13 residues. CDR1 is SGDLS, CDR2 YYNGEE, per germline. DNA of the CDR3: TGTGCCAGCAGCGCCAACAGGGGGCCTGGCTACACCTTC. This codes for CASSANRGPGYTF.

The rearrangement links TRBV6-2 or TRBV6-3 to TRBJ1-6, with a weak D call TRBD1 (5 bases). V lost 1 base and J 12 bases, leaving 7 bases between the germline ends. Germline V gene sequence: CDR1 MNHEY, CDR2 SVGEGT. The CDR3 consists of 12 residues. DNA of the CDR3: TGTGCCAGCAGTTACTTCGGGGGACCCCTCCACTTT. Encoded protein: CASSYFGGPLHF.